The 10 T cell receptor beta chains presented below share a single source sample, sequenced in a study of cytomegalovirus exposure and HLA in healthy donors. Libraries were prepared by immunoSEQ multiplex PCR; TCRdb keeps only in-frame clonotypes and omits some of them. The top ten clones hold roughly 2% of a sample with 220,000 or so clones, around 90% of them seen once. The source material was PBMCs. Every receptor here comes from a young woman in good health and CMV-seropositive.

The V gene is TRBV4-2, the J gene TRBJ2-1; the match to TRBD2 covers 7 bases. This CDR3 is built from 18 residues. Germline V gives CDR1 LGHNA, CDR2 YNFKEQ. The V gene end was trimmed by 0 bases and the J gene end by 2 bases; junction bases not matched to a gene: 10. The CDR3 is CASSQESAGRETYNEQFF. CDR3 nucleotides: TGTGCCAGCAGCCAAGAATCTGCGGGGCGGGAGACCTACAATGAGCAGTTCTTC.

The chain has TRBV5-4 and TRBJ2-7; D remains unclear. Germline V CDR1 and CDR2: SGHNT, YYREEE (reference sequence). The V gene lost 1 base and the J gene lost 7 bases, with 12 bases spanning the gap. The CDR3 extends over 13 amino acids. The CDR3 bases are TGTGCCAGCAGCTTGATCGTGGCCGGGGAGCAGTACTTC. It codes for CASSLIVAGEQYF.

This chain's CDR3 is CSVASATGVRLDGYTF. For the CDR3, the DNA is TGCAGCGTTGCGTCCGCAACAGGGGTACGTCTCGATGGCTACACCTTC. The V gene is TRBV29-1, the J gene TRBJ1-2, with 7 bases aligning to TRBD1. The CDR3 is 16 amino acids. V was clipped by 4 bases and J by 6 bases; unmatched bases: 17. Germline CDR1 is SQVTM and CDR2 is ANQGSEA.

The V call is TRBV19, the J call TRBJ1-3; D might be TRBD1 (5 bases). This CDR3 has 14 amino acids. The V end lost 11 bases, the J end lost 0 bases, and 14 bases lay between the germline ends. Germline V gene lookup returns CDR1 LNHDA and CDR2 SQIVND (reference sequence). The CDR3 nucleotides are TGTGCCTCAAACCGGGGGGGCTCTGGAAACACCATATATTTT. Amino acids: CASNRGGSGNTIYF. The full variable domain, its missing parts supplied by reference TRBV19 and TRBJ1-3, is DGGITQSPKYLFRKEGQNVTLSCEQNLNHDAMYWYRQDPGQGLRLIYYSQIVNDFQKGDIAEGYSVSREKKESFPLTVTSAQKNPTAFYLCASNRGGSGNTIYFGEGSWLTVV.

This clone was seen once. The chain has TRBV4-1 and TRBJ2-7, with 8 bases aligning to TRBD2. CDR3 size: 14 residues. CDR1 MGHRA and CDR2 YSYEKL come from the germline V gene. Trimming cost V 1 base and J 9 bases; bases outside gene matches: 8. The CDR3 sequence: CASSQGEGLVVQYF. As DNA, the CDR3 is TGCGCCAGCAGCCAAGGGGAGGGACTAGTAGTGCAGTACTTC.

This chain connects TRBV4-1 to TRBJ1-5, with a weak D call TRBD1 (5 bases). V gave up 0 bases and J gave up 1 base, with 19 bases separating them. The CDR3 runs to 19 residues. In germline, CDR1 is MGHRA, CDR2 YSYEKL. DNA of the CDR3: TGCGCCAGCAGCCAAGAGCGGTCGGCCGGGGGAGGAAGCAATCAGCCCCAGCATTTT. Its translation: CASSQERSAGGGSNQPQHF.

The V and J genes are TRBV28 and TRBJ2-7, with 7 bases aligning to TRBD2. The CDR3 contains 15 residues. V gave up 5 bases and J gave up 5 bases; unmatched junction bases: 12. The germline V gene has CDR1 MDHEN and CDR2 SYDVKM. The CDR3 here is CASSPLPGEGNEQYF. CDR3 coding DNA: TGTGCCAGCAGTCCACTCCCCGGGGAGGGAAACGAGCAGTACTTC.

The CDR3 DNA follows: TGCGCCAGCAGCCGAAGGACTAGCGGGAGGGGAGAAGAGACCCAGTACTTC. It is translated as CASSRRTSGRGEETQYF. The rearrangement uses TRBV4-1 and TRBJ2-5, with 15 bases matching TRBD2. Germline V gene data show CDR1 as MGHRA and CDR2 as YSYEKL. This CDR3 contains 17 residues. The V segment lost 4 bases and the J segment 3 bases; nucleotides outside the gene matches: 6.

V gene TRBV6-1 combines with J gene TRBJ2-2; 10 nucleotides agree with TRBD2. Trimming took 4 bases from V and 2 from J; bases not matched to a gene: 1. The CDR3 covers 15 residues. Germline loops: CDR1 MNHNS, CDR2 SASEGT. CDR3 loop: CASSVLAGNTGELFF. The CDR3 DNA reads TGTGCCAGCAGTGTACTAGCGGGAAACACCGGGGAGCTGTTTTTT.

The chain is built from TRBV18 and TRBJ2-7; 7 nucleotides align to TRBD1. The CDR3 is 15 amino acids. From germline, CDR1 is KGHSH and CDR2 LQKENI. V gave up 1 base and J gave up 3 bases; unmatched junction bases: 6. The CDR3 spells CASSPRTGFDYEQYF. CDR3 sequence (DNA): TGTGCCAGCTCACCACGGACAGGCTTCGACTACGAGCAGTACTTC.